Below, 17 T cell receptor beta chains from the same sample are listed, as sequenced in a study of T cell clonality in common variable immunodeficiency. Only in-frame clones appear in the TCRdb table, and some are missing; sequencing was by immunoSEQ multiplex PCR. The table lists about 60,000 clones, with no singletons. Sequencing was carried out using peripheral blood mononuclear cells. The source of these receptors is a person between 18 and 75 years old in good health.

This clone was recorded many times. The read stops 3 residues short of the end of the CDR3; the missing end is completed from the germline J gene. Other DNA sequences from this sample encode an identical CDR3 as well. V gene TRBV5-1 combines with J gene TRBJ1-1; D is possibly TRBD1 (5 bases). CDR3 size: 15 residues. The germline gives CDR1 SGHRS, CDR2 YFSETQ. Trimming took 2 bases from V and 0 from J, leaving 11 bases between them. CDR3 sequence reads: CASSLFQGMNTEAFF. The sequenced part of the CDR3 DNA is TGCGCCAGCAGCTTATTTCAGGGAATGAACACTGAA.

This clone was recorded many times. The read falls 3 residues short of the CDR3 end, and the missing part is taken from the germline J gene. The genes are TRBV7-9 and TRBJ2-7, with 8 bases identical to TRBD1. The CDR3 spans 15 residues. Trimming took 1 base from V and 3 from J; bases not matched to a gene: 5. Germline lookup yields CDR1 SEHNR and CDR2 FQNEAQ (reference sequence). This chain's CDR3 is CASSLGGTGGYEQYF. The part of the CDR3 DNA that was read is TGTGCCAGCAGCTTAGGGGGGACAGGAGGCTACGAG.

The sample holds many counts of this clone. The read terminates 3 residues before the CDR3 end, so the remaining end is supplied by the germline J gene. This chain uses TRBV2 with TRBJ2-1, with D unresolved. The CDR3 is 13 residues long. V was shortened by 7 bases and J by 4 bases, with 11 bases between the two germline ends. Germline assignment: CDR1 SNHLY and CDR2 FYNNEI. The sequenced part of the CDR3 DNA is TGTGCCAGCAAGTTAGACACATACAATGAG. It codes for CASKLDTYNE. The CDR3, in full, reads CASKLDTYNEQFF.

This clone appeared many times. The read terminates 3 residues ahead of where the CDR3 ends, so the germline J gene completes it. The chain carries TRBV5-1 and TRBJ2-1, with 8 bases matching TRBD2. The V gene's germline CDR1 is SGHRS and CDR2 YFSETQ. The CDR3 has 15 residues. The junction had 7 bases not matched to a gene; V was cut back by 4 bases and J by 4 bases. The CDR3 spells CASSPTSGSYNEQFF. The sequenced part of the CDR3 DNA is TGCGCCAGCAGCCCTACTAGCGGATCATACAATGAG.

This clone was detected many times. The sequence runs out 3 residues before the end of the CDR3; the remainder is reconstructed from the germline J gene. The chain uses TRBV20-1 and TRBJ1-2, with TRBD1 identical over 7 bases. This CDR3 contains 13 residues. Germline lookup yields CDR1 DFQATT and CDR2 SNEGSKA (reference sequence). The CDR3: CSAHPYTGVAYTF. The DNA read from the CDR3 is TGCAGTGCACACCCATATACAGGGGTAGCC.

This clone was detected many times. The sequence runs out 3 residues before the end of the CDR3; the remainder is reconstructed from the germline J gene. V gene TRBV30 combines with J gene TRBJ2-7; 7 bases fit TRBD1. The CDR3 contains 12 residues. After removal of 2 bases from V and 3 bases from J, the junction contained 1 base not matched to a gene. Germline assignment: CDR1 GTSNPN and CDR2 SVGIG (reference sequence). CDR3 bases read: TGTGCCTGGAGTAGACAGGGCTACGAG. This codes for CAWSRQGYE. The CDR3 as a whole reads CAWSRQGYEQYF.

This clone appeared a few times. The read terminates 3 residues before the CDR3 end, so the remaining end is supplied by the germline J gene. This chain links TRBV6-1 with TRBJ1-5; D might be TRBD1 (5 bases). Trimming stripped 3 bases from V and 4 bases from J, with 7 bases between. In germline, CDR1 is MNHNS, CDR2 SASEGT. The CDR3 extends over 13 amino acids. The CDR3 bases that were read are TGTGCCAGCAGTGACAGGGCTAATCAGCCC. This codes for CASSDRANQP. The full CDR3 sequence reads CASSDRANQPQHF.

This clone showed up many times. CDR3 DNA, as far as it was read: TGTGCCAGCAGCTCCACAGGGGCCTCCTACAATGAG. Translating it yields CASSSTGASYNE. The complete CDR3 sequence is CASSSTGASYNEQFF. The chain joins TRBV5-6 to TRBJ2-1, with 7 bases fitting TRBD1. The CDR3 end lies 3 residues beyond the end of the read and is filled in from the germline J gene. Germline CDR1 SGHDT, CDR2 YYEEEE. The CDR3 length is 15 residues. The J segment lost 0 bases and the V segment lost 3 bases, leaving 3 bases of the junction unmatched.

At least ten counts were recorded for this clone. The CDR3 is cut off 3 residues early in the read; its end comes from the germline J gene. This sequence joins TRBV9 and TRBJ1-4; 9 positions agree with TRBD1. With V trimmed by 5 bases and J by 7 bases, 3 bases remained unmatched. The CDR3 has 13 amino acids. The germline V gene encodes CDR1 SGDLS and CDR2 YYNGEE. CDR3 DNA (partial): TGTGCCAGCAGTCCGGGACAGGGTGAAAAA. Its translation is CASSPGQGEK. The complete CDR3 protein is CASSPGQGEKLFF.

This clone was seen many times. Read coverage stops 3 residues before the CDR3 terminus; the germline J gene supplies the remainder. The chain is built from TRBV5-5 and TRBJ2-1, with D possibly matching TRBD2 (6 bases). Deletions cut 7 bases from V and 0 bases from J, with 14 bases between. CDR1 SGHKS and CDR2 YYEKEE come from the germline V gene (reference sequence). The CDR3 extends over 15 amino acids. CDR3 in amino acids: CASGLRGDSYNEQFF. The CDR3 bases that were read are TGTGCCAGCGGACTACGCGGGGACTCCTACAATGAG.

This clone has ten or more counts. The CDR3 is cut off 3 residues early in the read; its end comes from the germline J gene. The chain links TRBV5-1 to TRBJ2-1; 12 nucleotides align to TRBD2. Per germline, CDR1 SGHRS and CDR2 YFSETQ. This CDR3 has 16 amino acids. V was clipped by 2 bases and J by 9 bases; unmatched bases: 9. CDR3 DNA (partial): TGCGCCAGCAGCTTAGGGCTAGCGGGAGGGGACGGTGAG. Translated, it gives CASSLGLAGGDGE. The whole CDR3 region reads CASSLGLAGGDGEQFF.

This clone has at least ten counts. CDR3 in amino acids: CSAREGAGSFSYGYTF. Partial CDR3 DNA: TGCAGTGCTAGAGAGGGGGCAGGATCCTTCTCCTATGGC. The rearrangement links TRBV20-1 to TRBJ1-2, with D perhaps matching TRBD1 (6 bases). The observed sequence ends 3 residues before the CDR3 terminus, with the missing tail filled in from the germline J gene. In germline, CDR1 is DFQATT, CDR2 SNEGSKA (reference sequence). V was clipped by 0 bases and J by 4 bases, with 18 bases between them. CDR3 length equals 16 residues.

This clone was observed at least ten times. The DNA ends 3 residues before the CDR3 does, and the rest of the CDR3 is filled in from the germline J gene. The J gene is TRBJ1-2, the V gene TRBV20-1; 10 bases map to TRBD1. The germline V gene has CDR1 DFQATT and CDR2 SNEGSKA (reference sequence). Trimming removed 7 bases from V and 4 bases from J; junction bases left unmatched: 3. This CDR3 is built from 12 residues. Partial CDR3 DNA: TGCAGTGAGAGGGACAGGGGCTATGGC. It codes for CSERDRGYG. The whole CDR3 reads CSERDRGYGYTF.

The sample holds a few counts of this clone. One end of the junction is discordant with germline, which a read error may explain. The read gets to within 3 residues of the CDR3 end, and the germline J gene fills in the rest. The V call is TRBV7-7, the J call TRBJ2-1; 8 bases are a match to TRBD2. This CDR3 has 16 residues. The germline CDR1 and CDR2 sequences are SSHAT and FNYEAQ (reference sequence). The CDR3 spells CASSPGARTSFNEQFF. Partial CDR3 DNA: TGTGCTAGCAGCCCTGGCGCCCGGACTAGCTTCAATGAG. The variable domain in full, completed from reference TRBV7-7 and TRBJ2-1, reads GAGVSQSPRYKVTKRGQDVTLRCDPISSHATLYWYQQALGQGPEFLTYFNYEAQPDKSGLPSDRFSAERPEGSISTLTIQRTEQRDSAMYRCASSPGARTSFNEQFFGPGTRLTVL.

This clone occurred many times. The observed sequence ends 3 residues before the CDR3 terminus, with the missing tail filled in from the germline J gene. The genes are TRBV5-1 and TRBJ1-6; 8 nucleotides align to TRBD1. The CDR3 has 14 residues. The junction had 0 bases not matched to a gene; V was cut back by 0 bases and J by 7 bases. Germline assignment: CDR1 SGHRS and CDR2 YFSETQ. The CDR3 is CASSLGQGNSPLHF. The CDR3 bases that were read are TGCGCCAGCAGCTTGGGACAGGGGAATTCACCC. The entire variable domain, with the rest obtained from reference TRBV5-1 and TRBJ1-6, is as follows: KAGVTQTPRYLIKTRGQQVTLSCSPISGHRSVSWYQQTPGQGLQFLFEYFSETQRNKGNFPGRFSGRQFSNSRSEMNVSTLELGDSALYLCASSLGQGNSPLHFGNGTRLTVT.

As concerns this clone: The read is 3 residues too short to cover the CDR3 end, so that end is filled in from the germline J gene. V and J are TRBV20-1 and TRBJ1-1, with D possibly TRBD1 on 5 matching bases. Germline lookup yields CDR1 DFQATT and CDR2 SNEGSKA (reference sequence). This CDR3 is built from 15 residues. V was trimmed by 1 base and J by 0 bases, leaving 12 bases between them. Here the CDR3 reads CSARVSGGVNTEAFF. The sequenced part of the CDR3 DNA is TGCAGTGCTAGAGTCTCCGGGGGGGTGAACACTGAA.

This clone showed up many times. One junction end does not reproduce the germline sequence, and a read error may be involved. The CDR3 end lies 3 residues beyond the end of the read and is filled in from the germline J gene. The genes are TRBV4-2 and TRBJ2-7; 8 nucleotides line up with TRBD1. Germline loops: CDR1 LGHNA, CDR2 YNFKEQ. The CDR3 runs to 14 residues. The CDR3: CASSQVGTGNEQYF. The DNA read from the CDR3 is TGCGCCAGCAGCCAAGTAGGGACAGGCAACGAG.